These 19 T cell receptor beta chains share one sample of origin, sequenced in a study of immune evolution from preneoplasia to lung adenocarcinoma (dated by TCRdb to the early 2020s). The method was the immunoSEQ multiplex PCR assay. TCRdb obtained this table from immuneACCESS and retained in-frame rearrangements with V and J assigned. These tables miss some clones; where compared with another copy, unresolved V genes account for less than half of the shortfall, and the remainder is unexplained. The sample yields 9,900 or so clones; 76% were counted once. The leading ten clones occupy 29% of the sample. Sequencing input: FFPE normal lung tissue adjacent to the tumor. The receptor source for this set is a person between 60 and 69 years old with lung adenocarcinoma. Some clones in this sample may be carry-over from other donors' samples.

The J gene is TRBJ2-1, the V gene TRBV28; TRBD2 aligns across 7 bases. There are 14 residues in the CDR3. Germline-derived CDR1 and CDR2 are MDHEN and SYDVKM. V lost 4 bases, J lost 3 bases, and 3 bases stayed unmatched. CDR3 in DNA: TGTGCCAGCAGTTCTAGCGGAGTCTACAATGAGCAGTTCTTC. Residues: CASSSSGVYNEQFF.

The chain recombines TRBV15 with TRBJ1-3, with D tentatively TRBD1 (5 bases). With 4 bases removed from V and 0 bases from J, the gap between germline ends came to 13 bases. CDR1 is LNHNV and CDR2 is YYDKDF in the germline V gene (reference sequence). This CDR3 is built from 16 residues. This CDR3 reads CATSTSGLISGNTIYF. The DNA of the CDR3 is TGTGCCACCAGCACTTCGGGACTCATCTCTGGAAACACCATATATTTT.

The gene calls are TRBV5-6 and TRBJ2-5; TRBD2 matches 7 bases. V lost 0 bases to trimming and J lost 5 bases; unmatched junction nucleotides: 13. Germline V gives CDR1 SGHDT, CDR2 YYEEEE. This CDR3 comprises 17 residues. This chain's CDR3 is CASSLAGWTRRAETQYF. CDR3 DNA: TGTGCCAGCAGCTTGGCGGGGTGGACTAGGCGGGCCGAGACCCAGTACTTC.

In its sample, this clone was seen once. This rearrangement joins TRBV7-2 to TRBJ1-2; 8 nucleotides agree with TRBD1. The length of the CDR3 is 15 residues. V shed 5 bases and J 4 bases; nucleotides not matched to a gene: 9. Germline values: CDR1 SGHTA, CDR2 FQGNSA. The CDR3 region has the DNA TGTGCCAGCAGCCTGACGAGCGGACAGGGCTATGGCTACACCTTC. Translation gives CASSLTSGQGYGYTF.

This clone was counted a single time. V gene TRBV10-3 combines with J gene TRBJ2-7; D may be TRBD2 (6 bases). V dropped 4 bases and J dropped 5 bases, with 12 bases sitting between them. This CDR3 region has 13 residues. CDR1 and CDR2 (germline): ENHRY, SYGVKD. The CDR3 loop reads CAISATSYDEQYF. The CDR3 DNA follows: TGTGCCATCAGTGCGACTAGTTATGACGAGCAGTACTTC.

The chain combines TRBV2 with TRBJ1-2; 8 bases line up with TRBD1. The ends lost 5 bases at V and 4 bases at J; junction bases unmatched: 3. The CDR3 contains 13 residues. Germline assignment: CDR1 SNHLY and CDR2 FYNNEI. In nucleotides, the CDR3 is TGTGCCAGCAGTCTTGGACAGGGCTATGGCTACACCTTC. It yields the protein CASSLGQGYGYTF.

The chain combines TRBV5-1 with TRBJ2-7; D is perhaps TRBD1 (6 bases). Germline V gene sequence: CDR1 SGHRS, CDR2 YFSETQ. The CDR3 totals 15 residues. Trimming pared 4 bases from V and 2 bases from J, leaving 16 bases between. CDR3: CASSPRGTFTYEQYF. The CDR3 DNA is TGCGCCAGCAGCCCTAGGGGGACATTCACCTACGAGCAGTACTTC.

V gene TRBV11-2 combines with J gene TRBJ2-3, with D uncertain. Germline CDR1 is SGHAT and CDR2 is FQNNGV. With 1 base removed from V and 4 bases from J, the gap between germline ends came to 12 bases. The CDR3 is 15 amino acids. Here the CDR3 DNA reads TGTGCCAGCAGCTTAGCTCCCCTTTCCTCAGATACGCAGTATTTT. As protein: CASSLAPLSSDTQYF.

CDR3 region: CASREQGMNTEAFF. CDR3 bases: TGCGCCAGCAGGGAACAAGGGATGAACACTGAAGCTTTCTTT. The gene calls are TRBV5-1 and TRBJ1-1; D is uncertain. The CDR3 spans 14 residues. Germline V CDR1 and CDR2: SGHRS, YFSETQ. V gave up 5 bases and J gave up 0 bases, with 11 bases separating them.

The chain uses TRBV28 and TRBJ2-7; possible D gene TRBD1, 6 bases. This CDR3 has 14 residues. V was cut by 7 bases and J by 1 base, with 14 bases left in between. Germline loops: CDR1 MDHEN, CDR2 SYDVKM. Here the CDR3 reads CASTVTGASYEQYF. The CDR3 DNA follows: TGTGCCAGCACCGTGACAGGCGCATCCTACGAGCAGTACTTC.

On this clone: At the DNA level, this CDR3 is encoded by other sequences in the same sample as well. This chain joins TRBV19 and TRBJ1-1; tentatively, D is TRBD1 (5 bases). This CDR3 has 12 residues. The germline gives CDR1 LNHDA, CDR2 SQIVND (reference sequence). The V end lost 8 bases, the J end lost 1 base, and 8 bases lay between the germline ends. CDR3 loop: CASQQGNTEAFF. The CDR3 DNA follows: TGTGCCAGTCAGCAGGGGAACACTGAAGCTTTCTTT.

The chain links TRBV28 to TRBJ1-4; D is possibly TRBD1 (5 bases). Trimming removed 7 bases at V and 8 bases at J, with 17 bases between. There are 14 residues in the CDR3. CDR1 is MDHEN, CDR2 SYDVKM, per germline. CDR3 region: CASNPQGFSEKLFF. The CDR3 DNA follows: TGTGCCAGCAACCCGCAGGGTTTCTCGGAAAAACTGTTTTTT. Complete variable domain (other parts from reference TRBV28 and TRBJ1-4): DVKVTQSSRYLVKRTGEKVFLECVQDMDHENMFWYRQDPGLGLRLIYFSYDVKMKEKGDIPEGYSVSREKKERFSLILESASTNQTSMYLCASNPQGFSEKLFFGSGTQLSVL.

The J gene is TRBJ2-2, the V gene TRBV7-9; D gene ambiguous. Between the trimmed V and J ends, which lost 11 bases and 0 bases, there was a span of 13 bases. There are 14 residues in the CDR3. Germline CDR1 reads SEHNR; CDR2 reads FQNEAQ (reference sequence). The CDR3 DNA is TGTGCCGTTAAAGATCATACGAACACCGGGGAGCTGTTTTTT. It codes for CAVKDHTNTGELFF. The full variable domain, completed using reference TRBV7-9 and TRBJ2-2, is DTGVSQNPRHKITKRGQNVTFRCDPISEHNRLYWYRQTLGQGPEFLTYFQNEAQLEKSRLLSDRFSAERPKGSFSTLEIQRTEQGDSAMYLCAVKDHTNTGELFFGEGSRLTVL.

This chain connects TRBV11-2 to TRBJ2-1; 12 positions agree with TRBD2. Per the germline V gene, CDR1 is SGHAT and CDR2 is FQNNGV. V shed 4 bases and J 0 bases; nucleotides not matched to a gene: 4. The CDR3 consists of 17 residues. This CDR3 is CASSSLAGGGSYNEQFF. CDR3 sequence (DNA): TGTGCCAGCAGCTCTCTAGCGGGAGGGGGCTCCTACAATGAGCAGTTCTTC. Full variable domain (rest looked up from reference TRBV11-2 and TRBJ2-1): EAGVAQSPRYKIIEKRQSVAFWCNPISGHATLYWYQQILGQGPKLLIQFQNNGVVDDSQLPKDRFSAERLKGVDSTLKIQPAKLEDSAVYLCASSSLAGGGSYNEQFFGPGTRLTVL.

The chain joins TRBV10-1 to TRBJ1-4, with a weak D call TRBD1 (6 bases). Germline-derived CDR1 and CDR2 are WNHNN and SYGVQD (reference sequence). The V gene lost 6 bases and the J gene lost 8 bases, with 13 bases spanning the gap. The length of the CDR3 is 13 residues. In nucleotides, the CDR3 is TGCGCCAGCAGGGAAGGGGGTAGGGAAAAACTGTTTTTT. Protein sequence: CASREGGREKLFF.

The CDR3 sequence: CASSQRAGGANTGELFF. DNA of the CDR3: TGTGCCAGCAGCCAAAGGGCAGGGGGCGCGAACACCGGGGAGCTGTTTTTT. V is TRBV7-2 and J is TRBJ2-2; 8 nucleotides agree with TRBD1. Looked up from germline, CDR1 is SGHTA and CDR2 is FQGNSA. The length of the CDR3 is 17 residues. Trimming took 5 bases from V and 0 from J; bases not matched to a gene: 8.

V gene TRBV29-1 combines with J gene TRBJ1-4; D might be TRBD1 (6 bases). Germline V gene sequence: CDR1 SQVTM, CDR2 ANQGSEA. V lost 4 bases and J lost 8, with 11 bases in between. The CDR3 sequence is 12 residues long. The CDR3 loop reads CSVVGGGEKLFF. CDR3 coding DNA: TGCAGCGTTGTAGGGGGAGGCGAAAAACTGTTTTTT.

This chain joins TRBV29-1 and TRBJ2-7; D not resolved. This CDR3 has 13 amino acids. Trimming removed 6 bases at V and 5 bases at J, with 17 bases between. The germline gives CDR1 SQVTM, CDR2 ANQGSEA. Here the CDR3 DNA reads TGCAGCGTATCCCGGAAAAACCTAGACGAGCAGTACTTC. Encoded protein: CSVSRKNLDEQYF.

This chain links TRBV6-6 with TRBJ2-2; no firm D call. The CDR3 spans 16 residues. CDR1 MNHNY and CDR2 SVGAGI come from the germline V gene (reference sequence). V was trimmed by 0 bases and J by 1 base, leaving 9 bases between them. CDR3 sequence (DNA): TGTGCCAGCAGTTACTCTGGAACGGTGAACACCGGGGAGCTGTTTTTT. Its translation is CASSYSGTVNTGELFF.